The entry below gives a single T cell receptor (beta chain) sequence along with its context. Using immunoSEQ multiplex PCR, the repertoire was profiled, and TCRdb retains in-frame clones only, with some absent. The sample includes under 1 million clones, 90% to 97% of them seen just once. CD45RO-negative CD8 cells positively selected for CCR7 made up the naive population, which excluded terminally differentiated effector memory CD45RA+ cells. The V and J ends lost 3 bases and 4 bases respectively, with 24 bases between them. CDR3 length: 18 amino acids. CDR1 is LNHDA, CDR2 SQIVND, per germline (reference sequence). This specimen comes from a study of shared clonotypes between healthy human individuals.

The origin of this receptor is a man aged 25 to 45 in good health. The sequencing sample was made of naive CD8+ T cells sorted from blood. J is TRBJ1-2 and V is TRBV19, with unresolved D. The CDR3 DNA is TGTGCCAGTAGTATTGAGTGGAGGGCGTCGCCAACCCGCTATGGCTACACCTTC. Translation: CASSIEWRASPTRYGYTF.